Listed below are T cell receptor beta chains from one sample, sequenced in a study of T-cell memory formation after mild COVID-19. TCRdb reanalysed the 5' RACE reads using MiXCR and keeps one entry per CDR3 protein. The sample gives around 29,000 distinct CDR3 sequences, 9% to 15% of which show up once; roughly 15% is in the top ten. Sequences were obtained from PBMCs or a T cell subset sorted from them (not recorded which). These receptors were obtained from an adult woman who had mild COVID-19 (a few samples of this study predate the infection). Cell type and time point are not known. Both conserved end residues are part of each CDR3. The D gene is left open where the match is weak. Clone size is given for some rows only: seen once, a few or many times, or a class if the clone is expanded.

J,V,D,size,DNA,CDR3
TRBJ2-7,TRBV6-5,NA,many,TGTGCCAGCAGGCCGGGTCGAACTACCTACGAGCAGTACTTC,CASRPGRTTYEQYF
TRBJ1-1,TRBV18,TRBD1,many,TGTGCCAGCTCACTTCAGGGGGCGAACACTGAAGCTTTCTTT,CASSLQGANTEAFF
TRBJ2-1,TRBV7-3,NA,once,TGTGCCAGCAGCTTATACCGCGGGTCCTCCTACAATGAGCAGTTCTTC,CASSLYRGSSYNEQFF
TRBJ2-3,TRBV24-1,NA,many,TGTGCCACCAGTGACCCCGGGCCCGCAAACTCAGATACGCAGTATTTT,CATSDPGPANSDTQYF
TRBJ2-3,TRBV2,NA,many,TGTGCCAGCATCGCCAGCACAGATACGCAGTATTTT,CASIASTDTQYF
TRBJ1-2,TRBV12-3/TRBV12-4,TRBD1,NA,TGTGCCAGCAGGAAACAGGGGTCCGGCTACACCTTC,CASRKQGSGYTF
TRBJ2-7,TRBV20-1,NA,many,TGCAGTGCTAGGCACAGGGACTACGAGCAGTACTTC,CSARHRDYEQYF
TRBJ2-3,TRBV9,TRBD2,many,TGTGCCAGCAGCGCGCGGGGGGGCGCGACGGATACGCAGTATTTT,CASSARGGATDTQYF
TRBJ2-7,TRBV30,TRBD1,many,TGTGCCTGGACTAACAGGGGGCGCCGGGAGCAGTACTTC,CAWTNRGRREQYF
TRBJ2-1,TRBV7-3,NA,many,TGTGCCAGCAGCCCTACAGCAAACTACAATGAGCAGTTCTTC,CASSPTANYNEQFF
TRBJ2-1,TRBV7-2,NA,many,TGTGCCAGCAGCACTTCCCGTGGAACCCAATACAATGAGCAGTTCTTC,CASSTSRGTQYNEQFF
TRBJ2-3,TRBV20-1,TRBD2,many,TGCAGTGCTATAATTCTAGCGGGAGGAGCAGATACGCAGTATTTT,CSAIILAGGADTQYF
TRBJ2-1,TRBV28,NA,many,TGTGCCAGCAACGGGAAACCCCAAAGGGGCAATGAGCAGTTCTTC,CASNGKPQRGNEQFF
TRBJ2-7,TRBV29-1,NA,many,TGCAGCGTTGTAGGGGGGACGGTTTCCTACGAGCAGTACTTC,CSVVGGTVSYEQYF
TRBJ2-1,TRBV3-1,NA,many,TGTGCCAGCAGCCCCGCCGGGGCAGTGTATGAGCAGTTCTTC,CASSPAGAVYEQFF
TRBJ2-5,TRBV5-1,TRBD1,many,TGCGCCAGCAGCCTTGGGACAGCACAAGAGACCCAGTACTTC,CASSLGTAQETQYF
TRBJ2-7,TRBV5-6,NA,medium-sized,TGTGCCAGCAGCTTCGGACTGGACTACGAGCAGTACTTC,CASSFGLDYEQYF
TRBJ1-1,TRBV6-6,NA,many,TGTGCCAGCAGCGACGGACAGAACACTGAAGCTTTCTTT,CASSDGQNTEAFF
TRBJ1-6,TRBV5-1,NA,many,TGCGCCAGCAGCTTGGAAATGGGTGACGGTTCACCCCTCCACTTT,CASSLEMGDGSPLHF
TRBJ2-3,TRBV6-2/TRBV6-3,NA,NA,TGTGCCAGCGTCCCCCGGCAGAACTCAGATACGCAGTATTTT,CASVPRQNSDTQYF
TRBJ1-5,TRBV5-5,TRBD1,many,TGTGCCAGCAGCTGGGGACAGGGGCCTAATCAGCCCCAGCATTTT,CASSWGQGPNQPQHF
TRBJ1-3,TRBV9,NA,few,TGTGCCAGCAGCCCGGGGGGCCAGGGAGGAAACACCATATATTTT,CASSPGGQGGNTIYF
TRBJ1-2,TRBV6-2/TRBV6-3,NA,many,TGTGCCAGCAGATCCTCCTGGGAACCCTATGGCTACACCTTC,CASRSSWEPYGYTF
TRBJ2-1,TRBV19,TRBD2,many,TGTGCCAGTAGTATTCGGGACTATTGGGCCGAAGGGGAGCAGTTCTTC,CASSIRDYWAEGEQFF
TRBJ1-4,TRBV19,TRBD1,NA,TGTGCCAGTAGTCCTCGACAGGGTAATGAAAAACTGTTTTTT,CASSPRQGNEKLFF
TRBJ1-2,TRBV5-1,NA,many,TGCGCCAGCAGCTTGGAAGGCAGGCCCTATGGCTACACCTTC,CASSLEGRPYGYTF
TRBJ1-1,TRBV20-1,NA,medium-sized,TGCAGTGCTAGAGGGGGGTTGAACACTGAAGCTTTCTTT,CSARGGLNTEAFF
TRBJ2-1,TRBV7-2,TRBD2,many,TGTGCCAGCAGCTTAGGGCGGGGGACTAGGGGCTACAATGAGCAGTTCTTC,CASSLGRGTRGYNEQFF
TRBJ1-4,TRBV7-9,NA,many,TGTGCCAGCAGCCGGGTGGGCAGGGACAATGAAAAACTGTTTTTT,CASSRVGRDNEKLFF
TRBJ1-3,TRBV10-3,TRBD1,many,TGTGCCATCAGGTCGTCGACAGGGGTAGCTGGAAACACCATATATTTT,CAIRSSTGVAGNTIYF
TRBJ1-6,TRBV9,TRBD1,many,TGTGCCAGCAGCCCAAGGACAGGGCAGGGTAATTCACCCCTCCACTTT,CASSPRTGQGNSPLHF
TRBJ2-4,TRBV5-4,NA,NA,TGTGCCAGCAGCTTGGCAGGGAACATTCAGTACTTC,CASSLAGNIQYF
TRBJ1-2,TRBV5-1,TRBD1,NA,TGCGCCAGCAGCCCGGGGGACAGGGGTGCTAACTATGGCTACACCTTC,CASSPGDRGANYGYTF
TRBJ1-1,TRBV20-1,NA,many,TGCAGTGCTAGAGATCTCCAGATACACACTGAAGCTTTCTTT,CSARDLQIHTEAFF
TRBJ2-7,TRBV23-1,TRBD1,many,TGCGCCAGCGGAGACCGGGACAGGGAGGCTTGGGAGCAGTACTTC,CASGDRDREAWEQYF
TRBJ1-4,TRBV5-4,NA,many,TGTGCCAGCAGCTTCCGAGGACAGTCTAGTGAAAAACTGTTTTTT,CASSFRGQSSEKLFF